This T cell receptor beta chain was profiled in a study of blood T cells in healthy people across ages. With a J-beta primer mix and a sample-barcoded 5' primer, a second PCR ran 7 to 11 cycles. TCRdb analysed the 5' RACE reads with MiXCR anew, one entry per CDR3 protein. The sample consists of 1.5 million to 2 million distinct CDR3 sequences, around 40% of them appearing once. The CDR3 sequence is 14 residues long. V was trimmed by 5 bases and J by 10 bases, leaving 15 bases between them. Germline loops: CDR1 LGHDT, CDR2 YNNKEL (reference sequence). Concerning this clonotype: Its specificity is unknown.

Regarding the study as a whole: TCR beta diversity per million T cells fell roughly linearly with age. In long-lived donors, naive CD4+ cell counts and diversity exceeded those of aged donors.

This chain uses TRBV3-1 with TRBJ1-6; the D gene is possibly TRBD1 (6 bases). The sample comprised blood. This clonotype was obtained from a human donor in good health. Here the CDR3 reads CASSSYTGQSPLHF. CDR3 in DNA: TGTGCCAGCAGCTCATATACGGGACAATCACCCCTCCACTTT. The variable domain in full, completed from reference TRBV3-1 and TRBJ1-6, reads DTAVSQTPKYLVTQMGNDKSIKCEQNLGHDTMYWYKQDSKKFLKIMFSYNNKELIINETVPNRFSPKSPDKAHLNLHINSLELGDSAVYFCASSSYTGQSPLHFGNGTRLTVT.